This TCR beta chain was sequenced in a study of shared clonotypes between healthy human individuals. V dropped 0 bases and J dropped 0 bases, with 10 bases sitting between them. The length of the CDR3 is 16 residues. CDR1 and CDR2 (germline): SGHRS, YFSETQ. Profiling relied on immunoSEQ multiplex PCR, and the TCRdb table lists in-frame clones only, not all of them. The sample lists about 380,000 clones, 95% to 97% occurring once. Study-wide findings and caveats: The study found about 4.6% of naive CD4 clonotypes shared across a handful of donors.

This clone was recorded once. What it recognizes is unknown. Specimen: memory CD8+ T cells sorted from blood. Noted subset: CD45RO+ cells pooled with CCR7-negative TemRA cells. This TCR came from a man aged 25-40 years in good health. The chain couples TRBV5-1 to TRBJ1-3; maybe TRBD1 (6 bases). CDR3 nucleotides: TGCGCCAGCAGCTTGGGGACCAGGGGCTCTGGAAACACCATATATTTT. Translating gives CASSLGTRGSGNTIYF.